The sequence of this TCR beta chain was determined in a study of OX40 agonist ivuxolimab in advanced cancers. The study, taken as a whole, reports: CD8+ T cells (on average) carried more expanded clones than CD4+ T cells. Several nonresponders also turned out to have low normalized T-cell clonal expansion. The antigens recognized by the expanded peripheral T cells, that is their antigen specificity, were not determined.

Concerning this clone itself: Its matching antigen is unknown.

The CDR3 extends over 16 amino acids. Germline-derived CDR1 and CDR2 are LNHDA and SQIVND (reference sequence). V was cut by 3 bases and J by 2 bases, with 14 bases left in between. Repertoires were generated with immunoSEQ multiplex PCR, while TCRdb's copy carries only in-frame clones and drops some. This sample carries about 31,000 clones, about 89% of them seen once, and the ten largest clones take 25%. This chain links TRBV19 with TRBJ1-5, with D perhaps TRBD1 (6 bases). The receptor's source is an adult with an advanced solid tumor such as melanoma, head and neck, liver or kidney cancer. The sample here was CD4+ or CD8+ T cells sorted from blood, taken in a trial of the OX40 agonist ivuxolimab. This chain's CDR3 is CASSMVGGWGNQPQHF. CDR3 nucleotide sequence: TGTGCCAGTAGTATGGTGGGGGGCTGGGGCAATCAGCCCCAGCATTTT.